This record covers a single T cell receptor beta chain. The target antigen is unknown. Selected pancreatic ductal adenocarcinoma patients had undergone surgery without neoadjuvant therapy. This sample is drawn from a study of T cells in pancreatic ductal adenocarcinoma. Study-level results: Tumor samples had fewer productive templates and roughly 7.3-fold fewer unique clonotypes than blood.

Clones were sequenced by immunoSEQ multiplex PCR, and TCRdb holds only the in-frame ones, with some missing. Altogether over 100,000 clones are present, 90% to 95% being singletons, with the ten largest covering about 3.4%. The CDR3 is 12 residues long. Germline CDR1 reads MNHEY; CDR2 reads SVGAGI. The V end was cut by 7 bases, the J end by 3 bases, with 9 bases between. The sequencing input was PBMCs. The sequence was obtained from a human donor with pancreatic ductal adenocarcinoma. The chain combines TRBV6-5 with TRBJ1-2, with a tentative D call TRBD1 (5 bases). The CDR3 reads CASTGRDYGYTF. For the CDR3, the DNA is TGTGCCAGCACCGGCAGGGACTATGGCTACACCTTC.